This is a list of T cell receptor beta chains from one sample in a study of blood T cell repertoires in COVID-19. Repertoires were generated with immunoSEQ multiplex PCR, while TCRdb's copy carries only in-frame clones and drops some. Of a few hundred thousand clones in the sample, around 88% were seen once. Material: PBMCs or T cells enriched from blood (not recorded which). These receptors originate from a woman aged 40 to 50 with acute COVID-19. Each CDR3 is given with its conserved first and last residue. Each record gives: V gene, D gene, J gene, clone size, CDR3 protein, CDR3 DNA. The D gene is left open where the match is weak. A row's size may be missing; if present it is once, few, many or a size class.

>TRBV6-5|-|TRBJ1-5|-
CASRGGGLRNQPQHF
TGTGCCAGCAGGGGAGGGGGACTACGCAATCAGCCCCAGCATTTT
>TRBV23-1|-|TRBJ2-7|-
CASSLTYEQYF
TGCGCCAGCAGTCTTACTTACGAGCAGTACTTC
>TRBV4-1|-|TRBJ1-1|-
CASSQRTAHMGNTEAFF
TGCGCCAGCAGCCAGAGGACAGCGCACATGGGGAACACTGAAGCTTTCTTT
>TRBV12-3/TRBV12-4|-|TRBJ2-4|once
CASSQVEGSIQYF
TGTGCCAGCAGCCAGGTGGAGGGCTCCATTCAGTACTTC
>TRBV19|TRBD1|TRBJ1-3|-
CASSVMTGQAGNTIYF
TGTGCCAGTAGTGTCATGACGGGACAGGCCGGAAACACCATATATTTT
>TRBV27|-|TRBJ2-1|-
CASRPKPPFTGHEQFF
TGTGCCAGCCGCCCTAAACCCCCGTTTACAGGCCATGAGCAGTTCTTC
>TRBV23-1|-|TRBJ2-1|-
CASSAGVQYNEQFF
TGCGCCAGCAGTGCCGGGGTTCAGTACAATGAGCAGTTCTTC
>TRBV19|-|TRBJ1-5|-
CASSIRQVSNQPQHF
TGTGCCAGTAGTATAAGACAGGTGAGCAATCAGCCCCAGCATTTT
>TRBV7-8|-|TRBJ1-5|-
CASSPPGQPQHF
TGTGCCAGCAGCCCGCCTGGCCAGCCCCAGCATTTT
>TRBV21-1|-|TRBJ1-1|once
CASSKFGATLPRQDEAFF
TGTGCCAGCAGCAAATTCGGGGCGACACTCCCCCGACAGGATGAAGCTTTCTTT
>TRBV7-2|TRBD1|TRBJ2-7|-
CASSGRDRASYEQYF
TGTGCCAGCAGCGGTCGGGACAGGGCCTCCTACGAGCAGTACTTC
>TRBV9|-|TRBJ2-2|once
CASSVRGPGELFF
TGTGCCAGCAGCGTCCGAGGCCCCGGGGAGCTGTTTTTT
>TRBV29-1|TRBD1|TRBJ2-7|-
CSVGTGGHEQYF
TGCAGCGTGGGGACAGGGGGTCACGAGCAGTACTTC
>TRBV27|TRBD2|TRBJ2-1|-
CASRPGLAESSSYNEQFF
TGTGCCAGTCGGCCGGGACTAGCGGAAAGTAGCTCCTACAATGAGCAGTTCTTC
>TRBV6-5|-|TRBJ2-7|-
CASSPYLDEQYF
TGTGCCAGCAGTCCCTACCTGGACGAGCAGTACTTC
>TRBV20-1|TRBD1|TRBJ1-2|-
CSDGTGNGYTF
TGCAGTGACGGGACAGGGAATGGCTACACCTTC